A single sample is the source of the 11 T cell receptor beta chains below, sequenced in a study of blood T cells in healthy people across ages. Through a sample-barcoded 5' primer and a J-beta primer mix, a second PCR was run for 7 to 11 cycles. Each CDR3 protein is one row after TCRdb ran MiXCR on the 5' RACE reads. The data show 800,000 or so distinct CDR3 sequences, approximately 25% seen once. This same sample was also part of a study on T cells of mothers and their children.

Specimen: blood. All receptors come from a boy under 18 in good health.

The rearrangement uses TRBV29-1 and TRBJ2-1, with unresolved D. The CDR3 sequence is 12 residues long. V lost 2 bases, J lost 9 bases, and 11 bases lay in between. Germline values: CDR1 SQVTM, CDR2 ANQGSEA. For the CDR3, the DNA is TGCAGCGTTGAAAAGGGTTCTGGTGAGCAGTTCTTC. It specifies CSVEKGSGEQFF.

This clonotype came up a few times. The V gene is TRBV9, the J gene TRBJ2-3, with D hard to call. This CDR3 has 14 residues. Trimming pared 3 bases from V and 14 bases from J, leaving 22 bases between. The germline gives CDR1 SGDLS, CDR2 YYNGEE. CDR3: CASSAFNSIAPAYF. CDR3 DNA: TGTGCCAGCAGCGCCTTCAATTCGATCGCGCCCGCGTATTTT. Drawing the rest from reference TRBV9 and TRBJ2-3, the complete variable domain is DSGVTQTPKHLITATGQRVTLRCSPRSGDLSVYWYQQSLDQGLQFLIQYYNGEERAKGNILERFSAQQFPDLHSELNLSSLELGDSALYFCASSAFNSIAPAYFGPGTRLTVL.

This clonotype was seen a few times. The V and J genes are TRBV12-3 or TRBV12-4 and TRBJ2-5; D might be TRBD2 (6 bases). TRBJ2-1 explains the end of the DNA better; the J call may be wrong. The CDR3 extends over 12 amino acids. Here the CDR3 DNA reads TGTGCCAGCAGTTTTGGAGGGGTTGAGCAGTTCTTC. Amino acids: CASSFGGVEQFF.

The chain links TRBV6-4 to TRBJ1-2; a weak D match, TRBD1 (5 bases). Trimming took 6 bases from V and 8 from J, leaving 19 bases between them. This CDR3 region has 14 residues. CDR1 is MRHNA and CDR2 is SNTAGT in the germline V gene. This CDR3 reads CASSRRDGFGGYTF. The DNA for the CDR3 is TGTGCCAGCAGCCGGCGGGACGGCTTTGGGGGCTACACCTTC.

V and J are TRBV7-2 and TRBJ1-6, with 10 bases that match TRBD1. V lost 6 bases to trimming and J lost 9 bases; unmatched junction nucleotides: 5. The CDR3 extends over 14 amino acids. From germline, CDR1 is SGHTA and CDR2 FQGNSA. This chain's CDR3 is CASRLRTGGSPLHF. In DNA form, the CDR3 reads TGTGCCAGCAGACTACGGACAGGGGGTTCACCCCTCCACTTT.

The rearrangement joins TRBV29-1 to TRBJ2-5; D gene ambiguous. The V gene lost 3 bases and the J gene lost 7 bases, with 15 bases spanning the gap. The V gene's germline CDR1 is SQVTM and CDR2 ANQGSEA. The CDR3 loop spans 13 amino acids. The CDR3 DNA reads TGCAGCGTTGAGGCGTTCGGTGTAGGGACCCAGTACTTC. It specifies CSVEAFGVGTQYF.

The chain combines TRBV5-5 with TRBJ2-5; 12 bases map to TRBD1. The germline V gene encodes CDR1 SGHKS and CDR2 YYEKEE (reference sequence). The CDR3 has 15 residues. V trimming: 2 bases; J trimming: 5 bases; junction bases outside the gene matches: 4. This CDR3 reads CASSFSGTGGETQYF. CDR3 coding DNA: TGTGCCAGCAGCTTTTCCGGGACAGGGGGCGAGACCCAGTACTTC. Drawing the rest from reference TRBV5-5 and TRBJ2-5, the complete variable domain is DAGVTQSPTHLIKTRGQQVTLRCSPISGHKSVSWYQQVLGQGPQFIFQYYEKEERGRGNFPDRFSARQFPNYSSELNVNALLLGDSALYLCASSFSGTGGETQYFGPGTRLLVL.

Points on this clonotype: At one of its ends the junction is not consistent with the germline gene, which may arise from a read error. The chain uses TRBV4-3 and TRBJ2-7; 8 bases match TRBD1. CDR3 size: 15 residues. Per the germline V gene, CDR1 is LGHNA and CDR2 is YSLEER. The CDR3, as DNA: TGCGCCAGCAGCCAAGAGGACAGGGCAGGCTACGGGCAGTACTTC. Its translation is CASSQEDRAGYGQYF.

The CDR3 region is CASMGLAGEQITYEQYF. The CDR3 DNA sequence: TGTGCCAGCATGGGGCTAGCGGGAGAGCAGATTACCTACGAGCAGTACTTC. The chain combines TRBV2 with TRBJ2-7, with TRBD2 matching over 10 bases. Germline V gives CDR1 SNHLY, CDR2 FYNNEI. V lost 7 bases and J lost 2; bases outside the gene matches: 14. The CDR3 length is 17 residues.

This clonotype was counted a few times. This chain connects TRBV10-3 to TRBJ2-5, with a possible D match to TRBD2 (6 bases). V was pared by 9 bases and J by 0 bases, with 11 bases between. The CDR3 extends over 13 amino acids. Looked up from germline, CDR1 is ENHRY and CDR2 is SYGVKD. As DNA, the CDR3 is TGTGCCATGAGGAGGGCGGACCAAGAGACCCAGTACTTC. As protein: CAMRRADQETQYF.

The V gene is TRBV4-2, the J gene TRBJ2-3, with D perhaps TRBD2 (5 bases). CDR1 LGHNA and CDR2 YNFKEQ come from the germline V gene. The CDR3 has 15 residues. Trimming pared 1 base from V and 5 bases from J, leaving 13 bases between. CDR3 in amino acids: CASSQVWGAEDTQYF. For the CDR3, the DNA is TGTGCCAGCAGCCAAGTTTGGGGAGCCGAAGATACGCAGTATTTT.